The sequence of this T cell receptor beta chain was determined in a study of cytomegalovirus exposure and HLA in healthy donors. CDR1 is SGHVS, CDR2 FQNEAQ, per germline. Trimming pared 5 bases from V and 5 bases from J, leaving 9 bases between. This CDR3 has 12 amino acids. The study, taken as a whole, reports: A later analysis showed that HLA-associated TCR beta chains had undergone more clonal expansion than equally common others.

Note on this clone: Its antigen remains unknown.

Researchers ran the PCR with 60 Vbeta and 13 Jbeta primers. Authors' analysis steps: Among the unique TCR beta chains that a later analysis counted, about 81 million in all, roughly 11 million were shared. Profiling relied on immunoSEQ multiplex PCR, and the TCRdb table lists in-frame clones only, not all of them. The DNA was the basis for D and trimming; V, J and clone size are from that table. This repertoire shows around 120,000 clones, over 65% found once; its top ten account for over 5%. The chain joins TRBV7-8 to TRBJ2-5; D ambiguous. Sequenced: PBMCs. This receptor was identified in a woman in her thirties or forties in good health and CMV-seronegative. CDR3 DNA sequence: TGTGCCAGCAGCCCGGGTTTTGAGACCCAGTACTTC. This codes for CASSPGFETQYF.